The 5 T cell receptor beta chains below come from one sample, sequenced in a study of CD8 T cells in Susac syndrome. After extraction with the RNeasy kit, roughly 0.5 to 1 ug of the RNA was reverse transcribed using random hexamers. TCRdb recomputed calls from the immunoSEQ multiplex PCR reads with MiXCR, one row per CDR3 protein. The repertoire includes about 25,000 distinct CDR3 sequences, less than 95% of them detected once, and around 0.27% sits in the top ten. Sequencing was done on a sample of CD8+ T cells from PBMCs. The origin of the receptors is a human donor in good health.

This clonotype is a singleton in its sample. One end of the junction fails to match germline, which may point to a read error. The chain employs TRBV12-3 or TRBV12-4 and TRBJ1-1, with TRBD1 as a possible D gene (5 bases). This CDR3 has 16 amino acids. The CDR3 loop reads CASSLAPGREGTEAFF. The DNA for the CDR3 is TGTGCCAGCAGTTTAGCCCCCGGACGGGAAGGGACTGAAGCCTTCTTT.

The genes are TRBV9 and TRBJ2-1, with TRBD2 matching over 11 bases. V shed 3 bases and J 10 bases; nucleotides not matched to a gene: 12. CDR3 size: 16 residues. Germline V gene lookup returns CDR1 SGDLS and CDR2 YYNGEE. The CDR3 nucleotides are TGTGCCAGCAGCGCCCTCTACCCCTCTAGCGGGGGGGAGCAGTTCTTC. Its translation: CASSALYPSSGGEQFF. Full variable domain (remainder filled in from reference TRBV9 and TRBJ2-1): DSGVTQTPKHLITATGQRVTLRCSPRSGDLSVYWYQQSLDQGLQFLIQYYNGEERAKGNILERFSAQQFPDLHSELNLSSLELGDSALYFCASSALYPSSGGEQFFGPGTRLTVL.

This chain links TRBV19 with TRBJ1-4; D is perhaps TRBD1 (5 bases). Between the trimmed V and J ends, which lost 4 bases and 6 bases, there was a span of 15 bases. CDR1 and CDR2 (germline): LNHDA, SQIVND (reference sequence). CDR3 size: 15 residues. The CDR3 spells CASSTGTPEDEKLFF. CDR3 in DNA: TGTGCCAGTAGTACTGGGACCCCCGAGGATGAAAAACTGTTTTTT.

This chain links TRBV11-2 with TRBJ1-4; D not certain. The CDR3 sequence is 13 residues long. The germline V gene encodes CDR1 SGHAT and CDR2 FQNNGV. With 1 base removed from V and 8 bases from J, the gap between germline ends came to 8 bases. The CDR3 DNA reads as TGTGCCAGCAGCTTAGTTGTAAAGGAAAAACTGTTTTTT. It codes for CASSLVVKEKLFF.

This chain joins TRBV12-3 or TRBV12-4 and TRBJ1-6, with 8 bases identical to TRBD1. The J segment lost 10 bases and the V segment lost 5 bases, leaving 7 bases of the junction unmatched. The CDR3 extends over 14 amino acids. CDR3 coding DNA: TGTGCCAGCAGTGAGACAGGGGTGCCCTCACCCCTCCACTTT. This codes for CASSETGVPSPLHF.